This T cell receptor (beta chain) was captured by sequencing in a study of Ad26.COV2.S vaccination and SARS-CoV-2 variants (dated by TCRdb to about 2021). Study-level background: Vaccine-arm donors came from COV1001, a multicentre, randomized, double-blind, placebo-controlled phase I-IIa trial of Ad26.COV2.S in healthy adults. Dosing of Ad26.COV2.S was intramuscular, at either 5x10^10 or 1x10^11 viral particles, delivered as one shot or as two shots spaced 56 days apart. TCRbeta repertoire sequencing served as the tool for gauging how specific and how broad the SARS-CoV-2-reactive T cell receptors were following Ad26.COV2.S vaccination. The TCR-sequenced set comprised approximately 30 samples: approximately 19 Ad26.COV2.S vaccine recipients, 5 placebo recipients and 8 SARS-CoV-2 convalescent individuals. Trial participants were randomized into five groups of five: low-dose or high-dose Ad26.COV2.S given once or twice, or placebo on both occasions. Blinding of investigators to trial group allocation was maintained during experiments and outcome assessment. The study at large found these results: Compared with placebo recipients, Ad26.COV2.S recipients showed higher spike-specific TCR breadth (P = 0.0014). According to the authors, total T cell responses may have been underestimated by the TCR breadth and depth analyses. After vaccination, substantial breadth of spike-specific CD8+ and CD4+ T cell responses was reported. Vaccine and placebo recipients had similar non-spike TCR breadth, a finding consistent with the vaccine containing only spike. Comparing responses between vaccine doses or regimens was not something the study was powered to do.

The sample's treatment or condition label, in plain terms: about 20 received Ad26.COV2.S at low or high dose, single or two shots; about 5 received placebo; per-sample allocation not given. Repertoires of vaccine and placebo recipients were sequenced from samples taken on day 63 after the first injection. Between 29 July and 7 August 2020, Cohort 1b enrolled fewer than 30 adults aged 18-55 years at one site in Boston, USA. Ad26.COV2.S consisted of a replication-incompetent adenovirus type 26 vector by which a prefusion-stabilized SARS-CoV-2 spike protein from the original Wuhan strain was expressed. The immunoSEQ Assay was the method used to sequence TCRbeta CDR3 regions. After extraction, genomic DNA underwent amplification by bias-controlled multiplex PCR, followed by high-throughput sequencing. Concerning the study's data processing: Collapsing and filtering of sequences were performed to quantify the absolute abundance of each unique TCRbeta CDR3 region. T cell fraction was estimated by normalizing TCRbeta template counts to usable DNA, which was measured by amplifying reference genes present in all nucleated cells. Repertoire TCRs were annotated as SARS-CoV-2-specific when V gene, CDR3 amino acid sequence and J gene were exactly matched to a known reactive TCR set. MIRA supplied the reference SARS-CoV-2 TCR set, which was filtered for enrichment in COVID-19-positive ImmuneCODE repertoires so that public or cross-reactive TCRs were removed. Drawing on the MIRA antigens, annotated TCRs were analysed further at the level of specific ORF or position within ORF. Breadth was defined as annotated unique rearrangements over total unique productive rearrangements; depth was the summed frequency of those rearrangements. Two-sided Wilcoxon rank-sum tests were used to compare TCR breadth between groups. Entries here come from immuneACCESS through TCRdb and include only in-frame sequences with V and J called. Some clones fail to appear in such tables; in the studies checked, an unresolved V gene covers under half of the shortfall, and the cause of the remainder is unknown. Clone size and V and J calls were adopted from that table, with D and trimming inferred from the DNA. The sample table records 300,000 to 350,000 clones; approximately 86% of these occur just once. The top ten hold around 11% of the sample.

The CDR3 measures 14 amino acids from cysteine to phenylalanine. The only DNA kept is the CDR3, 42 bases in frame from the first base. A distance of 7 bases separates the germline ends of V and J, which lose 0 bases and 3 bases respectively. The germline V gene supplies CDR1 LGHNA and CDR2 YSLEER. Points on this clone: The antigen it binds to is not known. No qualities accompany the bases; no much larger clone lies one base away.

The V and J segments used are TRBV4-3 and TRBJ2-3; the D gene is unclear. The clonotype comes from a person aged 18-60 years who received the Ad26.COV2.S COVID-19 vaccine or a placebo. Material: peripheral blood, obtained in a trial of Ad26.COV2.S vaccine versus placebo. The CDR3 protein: CASSQEIQTDTQYF. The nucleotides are TGCGCCAGCAGCCAAGAAATCCAGACAGATACGCAGTATTTT.